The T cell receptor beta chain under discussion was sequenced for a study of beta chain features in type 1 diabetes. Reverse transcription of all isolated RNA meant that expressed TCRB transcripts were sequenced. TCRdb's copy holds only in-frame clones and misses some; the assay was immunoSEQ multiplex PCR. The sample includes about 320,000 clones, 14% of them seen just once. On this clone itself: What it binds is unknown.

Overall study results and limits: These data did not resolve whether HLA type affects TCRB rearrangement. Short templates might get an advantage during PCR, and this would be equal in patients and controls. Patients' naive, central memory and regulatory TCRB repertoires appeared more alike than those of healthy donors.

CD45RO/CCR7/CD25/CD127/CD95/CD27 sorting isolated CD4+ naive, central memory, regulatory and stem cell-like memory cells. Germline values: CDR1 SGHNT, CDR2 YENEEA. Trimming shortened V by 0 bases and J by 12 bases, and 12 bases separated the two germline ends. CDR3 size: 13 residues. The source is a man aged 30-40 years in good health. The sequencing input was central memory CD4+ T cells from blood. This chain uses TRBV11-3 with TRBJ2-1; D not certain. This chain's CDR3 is CASSLDPRVGQFF. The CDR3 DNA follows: TGTGCCAGCAGCTTAGATCCCCGTGTCGGGCAGTTCTTC.